What follows are 2 T cell receptor beta chains derived from one specimen sequenced in a study of identical twins. TCRdb itself ran the 5' RACE reads through MiXCR, one entry per CDR3 protein. The table lists 1.5 million to 2 million distinct CDR3 sequences, about 32% of them singletons, with about 0.25% in the top ten. The sample was cord blood. The source is a newborn girl in good health.

The chain carries TRBV12-3 or TRBV12-4 and TRBJ2-5; D not certain. The closer fit of TRBJ2-7 to the DNA end suggests the J call may be wrong. This CDR3 comprises 15 residues. For the CDR3, the DNA is TGTGCCAGCAGTTTTAGGGCCACGAGGTCCTACGAGCAGTACTTC. Translated: CASSFRATRSYEQYF.

The J gene is TRBJ1-2, the V gene TRBV19; no clear D. V lost 11 bases and J 3 bases, leaving 22 bases between the germline ends. This CDR3 has 15 residues. Germline-derived CDR1 and CDR2 are LNHDA and SQIVND (reference sequence). The CDR3 sequence: CAASQSGFRDYGYTF. DNA for the CDR3: TGTGCCGCCTCCCAGTCGGGGTTTAGGGACTATGGCTACACCTTC.